The present entry profiles one T cell receptor (beta chain) with its context. Its target is unknown. This sample was included in a study of T cells after yellow fever vaccination. Study conclusions and caveats: The study re-detected most primary-vaccination clones after the booster (around 96% CD4, around 89% CD8). Researchers report a weaker secondary response that nonetheless peaked faster, day 5 versus 15.

5'RACE template switching added a universal primer site and UMIs to TCR cDNA. TCRdb reprocessed the 5' RACE reads via MiXCR and lists one record per CDR3 protein. The data contain fewer than 650,000 distinct CDR3 sequences, 21% of them singletons. This receptor was taken from a man between 18 and 35 years old who received the YFV17D yellow fever vaccine. The specimen comprised PBMCs, sampled around 3 weeks after the first yellow fever vaccination.

CDR3 region: CASSSAASSYNEQFF. The DNA of the CDR3 is TGTGCCAGCAGCTCGGCAGCTAGCTCCTACAATGAGCAGTTCTTC. This chain joins TRBV11-2 and TRBJ2-1; no clear D gene. There are 15 residues in the CDR3. Germline loops: CDR1 SGHAT, CDR2 FQNNGV. The germline V and J ends were trimmed by 4 bases and 0 bases, with 10 bases remaining between them. Supplemented by reference TRBV11-2 and TRBJ2-1, the full variable domain reads EAGVAQSPRYKIIEKRQSVAFWCNPISGHATLYWYQQILGQGPKLLIQFQNNGVVDDSQLPKDRFSAERLKGVDSTLKIQPAKLEDSAVYLCASSSAASSYNEQFFGPGTRLTVL.